What follows are 19 T cell receptor beta chains derived from one specimen sequenced in a study of cytomegalovirus exposure and HLA in healthy donors. Measured with immunoSEQ multiplex PCR; TCRdb has only the in-frame clones, and not every one. The data show 150,000 to 200,000 clones, 84% seen once. What was sequenced was PBMCs. The source of these receptors is a man aged 25 to 45 in good health and CMV-seropositive.

The J gene is TRBJ2-7, the V gene TRBV5-1; 11 positions match TRBD1. Germline V lookup: CDR1 SGHRS, CDR2 YFSETQ. The CDR3 loop spans 16 amino acids. Germline trimming cut 0 bases from V and 5 bases from J; bases unmatched to any gene: 7. For the CDR3, the DNA is TGCGCCAGCAGCTTGGCCATTCGGGGACAGGGGGACGAGCAGTACTTC. Translated, it gives CASSLAIRGQGDEQYF.

About this clone itself: One end of the junction is discordant with germline, which a read error may explain. The chain links TRBV6-1 to TRBJ1-4; D is possibly TRBD1 (6 bases). The CDR3 consists of 16 residues. CDR1 is MNHNS, CDR2 SASEGT, per germline. This chain's CDR3 is CAISDIAGATNEKLFF. CDR3 nucleotides: TGTGCCATCAGTGATATCGCAGGGGCAACTAATGAAAAACTGTTTTTT.

The rearrangement uses TRBV28 and TRBJ1-4, with D possibly matching TRBD1 (5 bases). Germline-derived CDR1 and CDR2 are MDHEN and SYDVKM. Trimming took off 4 bases at V and 0 bases at J, with 9 bases between the two ends. This CDR3 is 15 amino acids long. The CDR3 loop reads CASSSPTATNEKLFF. CDR3 nucleotides: TGTGCCAGCAGTTCCCCGACAGCAACTAATGAAAAACTGTTTTTT.

V is TRBV10-3 and J is TRBJ2-1, with unresolved D. V was trimmed by 0 bases and J by 6 bases, leaving 15 bases between them. Germline loops: CDR1 ENHRY, CDR2 SYGVKD. CDR3 size: 16 residues. The CDR3 region is CAISESENGGSNEQFF. In DNA, the CDR3 is TGTGCCATCAGTGAGTCGGAGAACGGCGGAAGCAATGAGCAGTTCTTC.

The V call is TRBV10-2, the J call TRBJ2-7; 9 bases map to TRBD2. The CDR3 is 17 amino acids. With 3 bases clipped from V and 2 bases from J, the junction kept 11 bases outside the gene matches. Germline CDR1 and CDR2: WSHSY and SAAADI. The CDR3 sequence: CASSERVGASGTYEQYF. CDR3 in DNA: TGCGCCAGCAGTGAACGGGTAGGGGCTAGCGGGACCTACGAGCAGTACTTC.

The chain uses TRBV5-8 and TRBJ1-2; 11 bases align to TRBD1. V gave up 1 base and J gave up 0 bases; unmatched junction bases: 11. This CDR3 spans 19 amino acids. In germline, CDR1 is SGHTS, CDR2 YDEGEE. The CDR3 region has the DNA TGTGCCAGCAGCTTGTCACCCGGGACAGGGGGGCCGACTAACTATGGCTACACCTTC. Protein product: CASSLSPGTGGPTNYGYTF.

Regarding this clone: This specimen includes other DNA sequences encoding the same CDR3. V and J are TRBV6-5 and TRBJ2-7, with 7 bases fitting TRBD1. This CDR3 has 12 amino acids. V lost 6 bases to trimming and J lost 5 bases; unmatched junction nucleotides: 4. Germline CDR1 reads MNHEY; CDR2 reads SVGAGI. CDR3 sequence reads: CASSRTGDEQYF. CDR3 nucleotides: TGTGCCAGCAGCAGGACAGGTGACGAGCAGTACTTC.

This clone was recorded once. The chain is built from TRBV5-6 and TRBJ2-7; no definite D call. Per the germline V gene, CDR1 is SGHDT and CDR2 is YYEEEE. The CDR3 length is 12 residues. V lost 0 bases and J 6 bases, leaving 7 bases between the germline ends. CDR3 residues: CASSLGTGEQYF. CDR3 DNA sequence: TGTGCCAGCAGCTTGGGAACGGGCGAGCAGTACTTC.

V is TRBV29-1 and J is TRBJ2-2, with 9 bases identical to TRBD1. V lost 7 bases and J lost 7; bases outside the gene matches: 7. The CDR3 covers 13 residues. In germline, CDR1 is SQVTM, CDR2 ANQGSEA. DNA for the CDR3: TGCAGCGCCCGACAGGGGGTTGGCGGGGAGCTGTTTTTT. It is translated as CSARQGVGGELFF.

This clone is a singleton in its sample. This rearrangement joins TRBV27 to TRBJ2-7; maybe TRBD1 (5 bases). From germline, CDR1 is MNHEY and CDR2 SMNVEV (reference sequence). This CDR3 has 13 residues. Trimming took 9 bases from V and 1 from J, leaving 13 bases between them. The CDR3 is CASSDWTSYEQYF. The CDR3 DNA sequence: TGTGCCAGTAGTGACTGGACATCCTACGAGCAGTACTTC.

This clone came up a few times. The gene calls are TRBV19 and TRBJ1-5, with D uncertain. The V gene's germline CDR1 is LNHDA and CDR2 SQIVND (reference sequence). This CDR3 has 17 amino acids. Trimming left V 3 bases short and J 2 bases short, with 17 bases between. The CDR3 here is CASSMERASRGNQPQHF. The CDR3 region has the DNA TGTGCCAGTAGTATGGAGCGCGCCTCCCGAGGCAATCAGCCCCAGCATTTT.

This chain connects TRBV6-1 to TRBJ1-6, with D possibly being TRBD1 (5 bases). The V gene's germline CDR1 is MNHNS and CDR2 SASEGT. The CDR3 spans 14 residues. V lost 5 bases to trimming and J lost 10 bases, with 15 bases between them. This CDR3 reads CASSSGRVGSPLHF. DNA for the CDR3: TGTGCCAGCAGTTCGGGCAGGGTCGGGTCACCCCTCCACTTT.

The CDR3 loop reads CASSPRGRGSYNEQFF. The CDR3 DNA sequence: TGTGCCAGCAGTCCCAGAGGCCGAGGCTCCTACAATGAGCAGTTCTTC. The chain combines TRBV27 with TRBJ2-1, with D unresolved. The CDR3 has 16 residues. Per the germline V gene, CDR1 is MNHEY and CDR2 is SMNVEV (reference sequence). V lost 5 bases and J 0 bases, leaving 14 bases between the germline ends.

V and J are TRBV9 and TRBJ2-3; D is possibly TRBD1 (6 bases). Germline CDR1 SGDLS, CDR2 YYNGEE. CDR3 length equals 16 residues. Trimming took 4 bases from V and 2 from J, leaving 17 bases between them. In DNA form, the CDR3 reads TGTGCCAGCAGCTCTCTCGGGACACCCTACACAGATACGCAGTATTTT. This translates into CASSSLGTPYTDTQYF. The whole variable domain, filled in from reference TRBV9 and TRBJ2-3, reads DSGVTQTPKHLITATGQRVTLRCSPRSGDLSVYWYQQSLDQGLQFLIQYYNGEERAKGNILERFSAQQFPDLHSELNLSSLELGDSALYFCASSSLGTPYTDTQYFGPGTRLTVL.

This clone is a singleton in its sample. The rearrangement links TRBV28 to TRBJ2-5; possible D gene TRBD2, 6 bases. Per the germline V gene, CDR1 is MDHEN and CDR2 is SYDVKM. CDR3 length: 16 amino acids. Deletions cut 3 bases from V and 0 bases from J, with 14 bases between. CDR3 region: CASSFPRREHQETQYF. In DNA, the CDR3 is TGTGCCAGCAGTTTCCCACGGAGGGAGCACCAAGAGACCCAGTACTTC.

This chain uses TRBV18 with TRBJ1-4, with D uncertain. The CDR3 runs 15 residues. Germline V gives CDR1 KGHSH, CDR2 LQKENI. The V end lost 2 bases, the J end lost 4 bases, and 11 bases lay between the germline ends. The CDR3 reads CASSPGRGINEKLFF. CDR3 in DNA: TGTGCCAGCTCACCAGGACGGGGTATTAATGAAAAACTGTTTTTT.

The gene calls are TRBV4-1 and TRBJ2-4; D is undetermined. Per the germline V gene, CDR1 is MGHRA and CDR2 is YSYEKL. The CDR3 consists of 17 residues. Deletions cut 3 bases from V and 1 base from J, with 16 bases between. The CDR3 sequence is CASSQGPPPRAKNIQYF. The CDR3 DNA sequence: TGCGCCAGCAGCCAGGGCCCACCACCCAGGGCCAAAAACATTCAGTACTTC.

The chain is built from TRBV27 and TRBJ2-7; 7 positions match TRBD1. This CDR3 contains 12 residues. The junction had 3 bases not matched to a gene; V was cut back by 4 bases and J by 6 bases. Germline CDR1 and CDR2: MNHEY and SMNVEV (reference sequence). CDR3: CASSSNRGEQYF. The CDR3 coding sequence is TGTGCCAGCAGTTCAAACAGGGGCGAGCAGTACTTC.

The chain carries TRBV5-5 and TRBJ1-5, with a tentative D call TRBD1 (5 bases). This CDR3 has 16 residues. V was shortened by 1 base and J by 0 bases, with 11 bases between the two germline ends. Germline V gene data show CDR1 as SGHKS and CDR2 as YYEKEE (reference sequence). CDR3 region: CASSLRSGISNQPQHF. The CDR3 region has the DNA TGTGCCAGCAGCTTGAGGTCAGGGATTAGCAATCAGCCCCAGCATTTT.